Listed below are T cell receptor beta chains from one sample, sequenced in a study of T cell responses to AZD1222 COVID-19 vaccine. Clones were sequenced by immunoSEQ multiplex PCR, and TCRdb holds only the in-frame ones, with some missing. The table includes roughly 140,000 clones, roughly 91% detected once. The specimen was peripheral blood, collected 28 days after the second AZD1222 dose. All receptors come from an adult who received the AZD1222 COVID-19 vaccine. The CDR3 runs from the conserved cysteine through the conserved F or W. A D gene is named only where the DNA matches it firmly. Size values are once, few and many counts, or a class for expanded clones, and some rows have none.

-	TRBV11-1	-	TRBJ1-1	TGTGCCAGTACGCTAGGGATTAAAGACACTGAAGCTTTCTTT	CASTLGIKDTEAFF
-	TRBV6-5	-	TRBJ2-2	TGTGCCAGCAGTTACTCGGGGTTTCAAGCCGGGGAGCTGTTTTTT	CASSYSGFQAGELFF
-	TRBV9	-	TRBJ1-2	TGTGCCAGCAGCCCCCTTGACAGCCGCCACAGTGGCTACACCTTC	CASSPLDSRHSGYTF
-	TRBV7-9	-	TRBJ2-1	TGTGCCAGCAGCTTAGCTCTTCCCTACAATGAGCAGTTCTTC	CASSLALPYNEQFF
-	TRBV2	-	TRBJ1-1	TGTGCCAGCACCCAAACGGACTCCGGGGGCACTGAAGCTTTCTTT	CASTQTDSGGTEAFF
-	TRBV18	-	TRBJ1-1	TGTGCCAGCTCACCAGGGCTTCTGAACACTGAAGCTTTCTTT	CASSPGLLNTEAFF
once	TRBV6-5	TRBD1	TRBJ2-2	TGTGCCAGCAGTTCTAAACAGGGGGCGGTCACCGGGGAGCTGTTTTTT	CASSSKQGAVTGELFF
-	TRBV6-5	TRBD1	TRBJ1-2	TGTGCCAGCAGTTCAGGGGGCTATGACTATGGCTACACCTTC	CASSSGGYDYGYTF
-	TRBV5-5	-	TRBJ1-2	TGTGCCAGCAGCTTGGCCCAGTTTCTTAACTATGGCTACACCTTC	CASSLAQFLNYGYTF
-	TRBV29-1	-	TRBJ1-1	TGCAGCGTGGCCCACGGGGACACTGAAGCTTTCTTT	CSVAHGDTEAFF
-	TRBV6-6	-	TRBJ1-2	TGTGCCAGCAGATGGACAGCTAACTATGGCTACACCTTC	CASRWTANYGYTF
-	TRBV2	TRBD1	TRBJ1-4	TGTGCCAGCAGTGAACAGGGGGGGACAACTAATGAAAAACTGTTTTTT	CASSEQGGTTNEKLFF
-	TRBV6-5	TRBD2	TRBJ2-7	TGTGCCAGCAGAGGCAGCGGGGGGCTCTACGAGCAGTACTTC	CASRGSGGLYEQYF
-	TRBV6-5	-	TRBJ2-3	TGTGCCAGCAGTTACCAAACATCAGATACGCAGTATTTT	CASSYQTSDTQYF
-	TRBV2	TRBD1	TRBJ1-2	TGTGCCAGCAGGGATCGACAGGGGGCGGGGGAAGGCTACACCTTC	CASRDRQGAGEGYTF
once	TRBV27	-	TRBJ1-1	TGTGCCAGCAGCCGACAGCCCTACACTGAAGCTTTCTTT	CASSRQPYTEAFF
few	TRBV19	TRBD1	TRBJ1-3	TGTGCCAGTAGCCCCTGGGACAGCTCTGGAAACACCATATATTTT	CASSPWDSSGNTIYF
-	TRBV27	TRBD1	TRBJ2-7	TGTGCCAGCAGGAGACAGGGAAATTCCTACGAGCAGTACTTC	CASRRQGNSYEQYF
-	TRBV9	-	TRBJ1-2	TGTGCCAGCAGCGTAGCCGGAGACTATGGCTACACCTTC	CASSVAGDYGYTF
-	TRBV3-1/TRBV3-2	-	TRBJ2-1	TGTGCCAGCAGCCAAGCCGGCCGGCGGGACAGTGAGCAGTTCTTC	CASSQAGRRDSEQFF
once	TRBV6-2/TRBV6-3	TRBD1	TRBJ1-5	TGTGCCAGCAGCCCGGGACAGGGAAATCAGCCCCAGCATTTT	CASSPGQGNQPQHF
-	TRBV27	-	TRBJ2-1	TGTGCCAGCAACTTGGGCAATGAGCAGTTCTTC	CASNLGNEQFF
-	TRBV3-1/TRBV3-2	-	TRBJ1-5	TGTGCCAGCAGCCTTGGGACCCCCGGGGAGCCCCAGCATTTT	CASSLGTPGEPQHF
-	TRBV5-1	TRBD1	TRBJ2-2	TGCGCCAGCAGCCCGACGACAGGGTCGAACACCGGGGAGCTGTTTTTT	CASSPTTGSNTGELFF
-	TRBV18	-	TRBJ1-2	TGTGCCAGCTCACCAACGGAGGATTCTAACTATGGCTACACCTTC	CASSPTEDSNYGYTF
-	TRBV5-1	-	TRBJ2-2	TGCGCCAGCAGGGGGGTGCAGGCGAACACCGGGGAGCTGTTTTTT	CASRGVQANTGELFF
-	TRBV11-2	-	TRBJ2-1	TGTGCCAGCAGCCGTCAGGGGGCGGGGGGGATCTCCTACAATGAGCAGTTCTTC	CASSRQGAGGISYNEQFF